This T cell receptor beta chain was recovered during a study of T cell responses to AZD1222 COVID-19 vaccine. Overall study findings and caveats: Scientists sampled the repertoires only once the peak T cell response had passed. Spike-spanning, vaccine-associated CD4 TCRs were dominant at 160-218 and 743-854.

On this clone itself: What it binds is not known.

CDR1 SNHLY and CDR2 FYNNEI come from the germline V gene. This CDR3 has 14 amino acids. After removal of 6 bases from V and 6 bases from J, the junction contained 9 bases not matched to a gene. Assay: immunoSEQ multiplex PCR; the TCRdb copy retains only in-frame clones and omits some. This repertoire shows 150,000 to 200,000 clones, around 90% found once; its top ten account for roughly 4%. This chain links TRBV2 with TRBJ2-7, with 9 nucleotides matching TRBD2. Sequenced material: peripheral blood, taken 28 days after the second dose of the MenACWY control vaccine. The TCR comes from an adult who received the MenACWY meningococcal vaccine as a control. This CDR3 is CASSDLSGRGEQYF. The DNA of the CDR3 is TGTGCCAGCAGCGACCTTAGCGGGAGAGGCGAGCAGTACTTC.